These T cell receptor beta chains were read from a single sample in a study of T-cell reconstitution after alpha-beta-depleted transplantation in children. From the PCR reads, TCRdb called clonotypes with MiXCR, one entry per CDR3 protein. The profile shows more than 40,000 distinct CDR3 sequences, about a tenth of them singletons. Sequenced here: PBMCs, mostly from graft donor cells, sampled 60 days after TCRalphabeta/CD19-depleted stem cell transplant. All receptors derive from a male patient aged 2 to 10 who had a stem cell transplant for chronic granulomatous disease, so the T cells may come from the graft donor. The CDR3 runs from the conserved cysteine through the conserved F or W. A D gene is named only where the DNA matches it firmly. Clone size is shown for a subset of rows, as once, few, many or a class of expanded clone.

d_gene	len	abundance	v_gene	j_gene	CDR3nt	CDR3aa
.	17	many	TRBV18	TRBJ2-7	TGTGCCAGCTCACCACCCCTCGGCGGAGTCAAGACCTACGAGCAGTACTTC	CASSPPLGGVKTYEQYF
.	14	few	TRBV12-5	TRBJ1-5	TGTGCTAGTGCCCCCGACAGGAGCAATCAGCCCCAGCATTTT	CASAPDRSNQPQHF
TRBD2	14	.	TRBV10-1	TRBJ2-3	TGCGCCAGCGGAGCGGGAGGGTCACAAGATACGCAGTATTTT	CASGAGGSQDTQYF
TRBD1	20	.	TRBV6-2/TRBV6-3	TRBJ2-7	TGTGCCAGCAGTTCTCACCTAACCGGGACAGGGGCCACACAGCTCTACGAGCAGTACTTC	CASSSHLTGTGATQLYEQYF
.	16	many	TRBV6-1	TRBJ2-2	TGTGCCAGCAGTAAAACTAGTCTCCCCCACACCGGGGAGCTGTTTTTT	CASSKTSLPHTGELFF
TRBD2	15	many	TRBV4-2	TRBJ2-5	TGTGCCAGCAGCCAAGTAGCGGGAGTACAAGAGACCCAGTACTTC	CASSQVAGVQETQYF
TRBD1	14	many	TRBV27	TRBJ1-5	TGTGCCAGCAGTTCCAGGGGGGAAGGTCAGCCCCAGCATTTT	CASSSRGEGQPQHF
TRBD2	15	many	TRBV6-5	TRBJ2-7	TGTGCCAGCAGTTTTGGTAGCGGGAGGGCTAGCGAGCAGTACTTC	CASSFGSGRASEQYF
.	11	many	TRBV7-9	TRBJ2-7	TGTGCCAGCAGCCCGATCTACGAGCAGTACTTC	CASSPIYEQYF
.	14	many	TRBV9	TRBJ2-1	TGTGCCAGCAGCGTAGAGGAGTACTACAATGAGCAGTTCTTC	CASSVEEYYNEQFF
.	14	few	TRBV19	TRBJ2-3	TGTGCCAGTTCGGCGGAGGGAATCACAGATACGCAGTATTTT	CASSAEGITDTQYF
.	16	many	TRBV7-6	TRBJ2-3	TGTGCCAGCAGCTTAGTGGCCGGGGGTAGCACAGATACGCAGTATTTT	CASSLVAGGSTDTQYF
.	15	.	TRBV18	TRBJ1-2	TGTGCCAGCTCACCAAGTCAGGGCGATAACTATGGCTACACCTTC	CASSPSQGDNYGYTF
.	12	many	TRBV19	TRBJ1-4	TGTGCCAGTAGTATTGGAGGTGGGAAACTGTTTTTT	CASSIGGGKLFF